This T cell receptor (beta chain) was sequenced in a study of CD8 T cells in ankylosing spondylitis. Study-level results: Reportedly, significant enrichment of disease-linked clones occurred in matched ankylosing spondylitis synovial fluid. CD8+ cells made up the disease-linked clones, which were relatively rare in peripheral blood.

This clonotype was counted between two and nine times. Its antigen is as yet unknown. One entry per CDR3 protein, called by TCRdb with MiXCR from the 5' RACE reads. The sample gives 350,000 to 400,000 distinct CDR3 sequences, approximately 22% of which show up once; over 10% is in the top ten. Looked up from germline, CDR1 is SEHNR and CDR2 is FQNEAQ (reference sequence). The CDR3 extends over 14 amino acids. With V trimmed by 8 bases and J by 6 bases, 11 bases remained unmatched. The chain employs TRBV7-9 and TRBJ2-7; TRBD1 aligns across 9 bases. Sequencing used blood, either unsorted or a sorted T cell fraction (not recorded which). This sequence originates from a male donor with ankylosing spondylitis or in good health (not recorded which). CDR3 sequence: CASGGGTGTFEQYF. The CDR3 DNA reads TGTGCCAGCGGGGGCGGGACAGGGACTTTCGAGCAGTACTTC. The full variable domain, rest sourced from reference TRBV7-9 and TRBJ2-7, is DTGVSQNPRHKITKRGQNVTFRCDPISEHNRLYWYRQTLGQGPEFLTYFQNEAQLEKSRLLSDRFSAERPKGSFSTLEIQRTEQGDSAMYLCASGGGTGTFEQYFGPGTRLTVT.